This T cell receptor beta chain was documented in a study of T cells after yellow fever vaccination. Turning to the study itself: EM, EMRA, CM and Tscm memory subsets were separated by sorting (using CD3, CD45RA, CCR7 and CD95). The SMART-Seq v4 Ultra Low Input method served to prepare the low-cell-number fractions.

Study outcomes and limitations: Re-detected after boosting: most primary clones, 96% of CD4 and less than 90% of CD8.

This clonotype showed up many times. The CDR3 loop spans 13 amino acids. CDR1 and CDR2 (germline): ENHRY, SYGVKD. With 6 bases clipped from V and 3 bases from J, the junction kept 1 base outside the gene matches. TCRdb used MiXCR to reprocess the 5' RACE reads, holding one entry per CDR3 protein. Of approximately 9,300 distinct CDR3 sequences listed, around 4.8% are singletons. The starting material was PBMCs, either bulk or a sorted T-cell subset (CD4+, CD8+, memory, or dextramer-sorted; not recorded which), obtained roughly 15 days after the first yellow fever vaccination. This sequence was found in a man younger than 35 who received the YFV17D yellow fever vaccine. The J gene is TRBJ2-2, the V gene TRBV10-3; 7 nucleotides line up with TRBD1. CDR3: CAIRQGDTGELFF. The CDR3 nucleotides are TGTGCCATCAGGCAGGGGGACACCGGGGAGCTGTTTTTT.